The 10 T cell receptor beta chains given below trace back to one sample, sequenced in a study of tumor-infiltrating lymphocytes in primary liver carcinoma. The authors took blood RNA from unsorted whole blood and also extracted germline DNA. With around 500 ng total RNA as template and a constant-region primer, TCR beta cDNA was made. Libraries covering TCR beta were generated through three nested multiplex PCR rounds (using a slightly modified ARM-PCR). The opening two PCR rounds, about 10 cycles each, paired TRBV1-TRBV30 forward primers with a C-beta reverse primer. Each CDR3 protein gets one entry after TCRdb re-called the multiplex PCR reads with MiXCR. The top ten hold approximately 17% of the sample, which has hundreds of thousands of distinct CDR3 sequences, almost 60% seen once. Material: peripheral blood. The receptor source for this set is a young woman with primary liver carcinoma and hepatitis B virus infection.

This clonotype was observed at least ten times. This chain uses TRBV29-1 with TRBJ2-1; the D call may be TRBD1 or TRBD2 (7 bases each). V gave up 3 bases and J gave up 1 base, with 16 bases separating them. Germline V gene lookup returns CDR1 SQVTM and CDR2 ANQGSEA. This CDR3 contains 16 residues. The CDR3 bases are TGCAGCGTTGAGGGGGGGGACAGACTGTCCTACAATGAGCAGTTCTTC. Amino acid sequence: CSVEGGDRLSYNEQFF.

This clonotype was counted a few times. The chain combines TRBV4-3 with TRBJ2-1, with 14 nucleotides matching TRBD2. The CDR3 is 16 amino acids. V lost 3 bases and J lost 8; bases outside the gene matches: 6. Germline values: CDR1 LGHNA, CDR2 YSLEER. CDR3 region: CASSQRLAGGPDEQFF. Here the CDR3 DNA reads TGCGCCAGCAGCCAGAGACTAGCGGGAGGGCCCGATGAGCAGTTCTTC.

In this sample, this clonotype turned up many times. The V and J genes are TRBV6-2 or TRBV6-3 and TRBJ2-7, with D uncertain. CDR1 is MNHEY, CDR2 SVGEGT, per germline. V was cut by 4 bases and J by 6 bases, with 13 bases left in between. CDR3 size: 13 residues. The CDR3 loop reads CASSWPAVGEQYF. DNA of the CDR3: TGTGCCAGCAGTTGGCCTGCCGTCGGCGAGCAGTACTTC.

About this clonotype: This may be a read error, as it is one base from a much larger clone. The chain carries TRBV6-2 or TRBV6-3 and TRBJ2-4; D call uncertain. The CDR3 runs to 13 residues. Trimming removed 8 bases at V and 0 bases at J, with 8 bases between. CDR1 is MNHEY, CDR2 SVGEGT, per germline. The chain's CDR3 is CASFEPAKNIQYF. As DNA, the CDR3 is TGTGCCAGCTTTGAACCAGCCAAAAACATTCAGTACTTC.

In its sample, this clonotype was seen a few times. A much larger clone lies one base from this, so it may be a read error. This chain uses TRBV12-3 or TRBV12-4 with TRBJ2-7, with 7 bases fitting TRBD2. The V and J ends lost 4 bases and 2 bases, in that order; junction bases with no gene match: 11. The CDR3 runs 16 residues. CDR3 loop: CASSSRLRGETYEQYF. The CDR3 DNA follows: TGTGCCAGCAGTTCAAGACTCCGGGGGGAAACCTACGAGCAGTACTTC.

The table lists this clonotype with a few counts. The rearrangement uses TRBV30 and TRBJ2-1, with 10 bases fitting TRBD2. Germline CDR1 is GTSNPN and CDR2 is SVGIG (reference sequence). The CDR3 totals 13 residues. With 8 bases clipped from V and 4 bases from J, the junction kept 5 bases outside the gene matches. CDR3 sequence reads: CAKTSGRYNEQFF. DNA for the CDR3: TGTGCCAAGACTAGCGGGCGTTACAATGAGCAGTTCTTC.

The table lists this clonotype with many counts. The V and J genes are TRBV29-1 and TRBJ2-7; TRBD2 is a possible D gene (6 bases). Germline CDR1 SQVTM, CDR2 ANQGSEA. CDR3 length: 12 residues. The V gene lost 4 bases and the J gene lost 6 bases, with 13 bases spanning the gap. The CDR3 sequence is CSVVGGGREQYF. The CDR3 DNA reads TGCAGCGTTGTGGGGGGTGGACGCGAGCAGTACTTC.

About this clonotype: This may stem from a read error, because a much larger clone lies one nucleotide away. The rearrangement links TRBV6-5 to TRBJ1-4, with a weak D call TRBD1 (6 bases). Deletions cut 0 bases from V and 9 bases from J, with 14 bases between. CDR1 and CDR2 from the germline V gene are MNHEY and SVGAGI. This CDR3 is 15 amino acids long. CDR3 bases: TGTGCCAGCAGTTACTCGTTGGGGGCGCATAAAAAACTGTTTTTT. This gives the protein CASSYSLGAHKKLFF.

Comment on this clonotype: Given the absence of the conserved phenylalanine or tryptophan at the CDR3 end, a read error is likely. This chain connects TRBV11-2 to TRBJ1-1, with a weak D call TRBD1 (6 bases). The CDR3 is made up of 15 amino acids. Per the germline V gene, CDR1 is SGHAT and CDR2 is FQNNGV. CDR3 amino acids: CVSSVQRGVRTEAFL. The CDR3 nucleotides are TGTGTCAGCAGCGTCCAAAGGGGGGTTCGGACTGAAGCTTTCTTA.

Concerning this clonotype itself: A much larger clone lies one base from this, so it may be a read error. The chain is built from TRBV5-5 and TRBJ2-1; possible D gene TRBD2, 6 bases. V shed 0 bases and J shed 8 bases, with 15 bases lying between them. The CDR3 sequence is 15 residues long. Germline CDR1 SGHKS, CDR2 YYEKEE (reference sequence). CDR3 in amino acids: CASSLGRDGQYEQFF. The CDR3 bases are TGTGCCAGCAGCTTGGGGCGGGATGGGCAGTATGAGCAGTTCTTC. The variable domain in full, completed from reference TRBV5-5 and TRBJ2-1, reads DAGVTQSPTHLIKTRGQQVTLRCSPISGHKSVSWYQQVLGQGPQFIFQYYEKEERGRGNFPDRFSARQFPNYSSELNVNALLLGDSALYLCASSLGRDGQYEQFFGPGTRLTVL.